This T cell receptor (beta chain) is drawn from a study of CD8+ T cells in alopecia areata. Study at large: Treated patients swallowed 5 to 10 mg of oral tofacitinib twice daily. Treatment ran 6 to 18 months, with 6 months of follow-up afterward.

Comments on this clone: Its antigen is still unknown.

The authors extracted RNA and reverse transcribed it into cDNA as the sequencing template. Only in-frame clones appear in the TCRdb table, and some are missing; sequencing was by immunoSEQ multiplex PCR. The data contain 190,000 or so clones, roughly 64% of them singletons. Treatment meaning: oral pan-JAK inhibitor, 5-10 mg twice daily. PBMCs served as the source from which CD4+ and CD8+ T cells were sorted. The V gene's germline CDR1 is SQVTM and CDR2 ANQGSEA. V dropped 4 bases and J dropped 4 bases, with 7 bases sitting between them. The CDR3 totals 11 residues. Whole-study findings and limits: Normal scalp showed lower clonality than lesional scalp, especially alopecia totalis/universalis.

This clonotype was sampled from a human donor with alopecia areata. The starting material was CD4+ T cells sorted from blood, obtained at week 24, from a patient treated with tofacitinib. This chain links TRBV29-1 with TRBJ1-2; weak D call: TRBD1 (5 bases). CDR3 bases: TGCAGCGTTGGACAGTTCTATGGCTACACCTTC. It yields the protein CSVGQFYGYTF.